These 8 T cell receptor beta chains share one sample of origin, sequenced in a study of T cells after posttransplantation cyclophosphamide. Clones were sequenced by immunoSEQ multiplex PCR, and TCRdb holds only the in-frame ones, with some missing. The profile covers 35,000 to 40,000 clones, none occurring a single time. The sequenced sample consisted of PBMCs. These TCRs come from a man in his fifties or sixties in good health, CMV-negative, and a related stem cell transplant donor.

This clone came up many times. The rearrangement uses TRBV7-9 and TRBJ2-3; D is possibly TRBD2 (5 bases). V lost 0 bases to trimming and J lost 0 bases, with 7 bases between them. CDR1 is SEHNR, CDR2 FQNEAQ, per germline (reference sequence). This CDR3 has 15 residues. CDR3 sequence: CASSLARASTDTQYF. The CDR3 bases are TGTGCCAGCAGCTTAGCGCGGGCGAGCACAGATACGCAGTATTTT. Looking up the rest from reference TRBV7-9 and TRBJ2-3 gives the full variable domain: DTGVSQNPRHKITKRGQNVTFRCDPISEHNRLYWYRQTLGQGPEFLTYFQNEAQLEKSRLLSDRFSAERPKGSFSTLEIQRTEQGDSAMYLCASSLARASTDTQYFGPGTRLTVL.

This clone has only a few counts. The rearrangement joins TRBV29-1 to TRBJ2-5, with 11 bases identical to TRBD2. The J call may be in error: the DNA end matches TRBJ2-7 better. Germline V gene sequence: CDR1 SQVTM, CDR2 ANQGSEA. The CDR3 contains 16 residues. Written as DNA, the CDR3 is TGCAGCGCCCACACCGTGGAGACTAGCGGGACCTACGAGCAGTACTTC. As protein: CSAHTVETSGTYEQYF.

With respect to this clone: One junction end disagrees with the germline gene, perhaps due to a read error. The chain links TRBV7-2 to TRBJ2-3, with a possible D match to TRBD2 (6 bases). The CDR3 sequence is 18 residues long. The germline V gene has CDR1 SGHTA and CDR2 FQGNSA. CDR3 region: CASSFMLGGPLFTDTQCF. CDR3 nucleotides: TGTGCCAGCAGCTTTATGTTGGGGGGACCCCTATTCACAGATACGCAGTGTTTT.

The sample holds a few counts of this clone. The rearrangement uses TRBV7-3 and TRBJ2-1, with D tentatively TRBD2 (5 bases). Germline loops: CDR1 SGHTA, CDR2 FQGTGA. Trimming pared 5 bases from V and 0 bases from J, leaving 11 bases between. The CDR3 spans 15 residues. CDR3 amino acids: CASSLSGSSYNEQFF. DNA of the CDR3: TGTGCCAGCAGCCTGAGCGGAAGCTCCTACAATGAGCAGTTCTTC.

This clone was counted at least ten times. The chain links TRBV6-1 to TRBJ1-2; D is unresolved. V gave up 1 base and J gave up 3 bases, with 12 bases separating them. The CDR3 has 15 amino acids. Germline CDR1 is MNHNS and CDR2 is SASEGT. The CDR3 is CASSEGSSLYYGYTF. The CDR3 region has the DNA TGTGCCAGCAGTGAAGGTTCCAGTTTATACTATGGCTACACCTTC.

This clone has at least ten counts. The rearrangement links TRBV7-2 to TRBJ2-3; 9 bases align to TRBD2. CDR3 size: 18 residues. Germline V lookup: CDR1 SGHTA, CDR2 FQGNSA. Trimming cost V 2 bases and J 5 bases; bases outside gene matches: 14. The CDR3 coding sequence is TGTGCCAGCAGCTTATCCGCTGGGGGGGGACTAGCAATAGATACGCAGTATTTT. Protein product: CASSLSAGGGLAIDTQYF.

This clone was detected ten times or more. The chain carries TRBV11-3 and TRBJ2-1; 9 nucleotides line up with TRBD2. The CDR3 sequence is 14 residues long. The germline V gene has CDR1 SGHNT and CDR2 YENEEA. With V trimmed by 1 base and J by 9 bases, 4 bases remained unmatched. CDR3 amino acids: CASSLGGLAREQFF. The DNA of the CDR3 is TGTGCCAGCAGCTTAGGGGGACTAGCCCGTGAGCAGTTCTTC.

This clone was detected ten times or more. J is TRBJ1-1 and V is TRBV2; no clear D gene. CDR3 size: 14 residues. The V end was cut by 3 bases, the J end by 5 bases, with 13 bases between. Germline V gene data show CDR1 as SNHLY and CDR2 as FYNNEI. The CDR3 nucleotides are TGTGCCAGCAGTGAGAATCCCCCGGAGACTGAAGCTTTCTTT. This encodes CASSENPPETEAFF.